These 26 T cell receptor beta chains were all obtained from the same sample, sequenced in a study of shared clonotypes between healthy human individuals. Produced via immunoSEQ multiplex PCR; TCRdb's table is partial and in-frame only. Among about 1.5 million clones, 95% to 99% were seen once, and the ten largest hold 0.4% to 0.45%. Material for sequencing was naive CD4+ T cells sorted from blood. Subset described: CD45RA+ positively selected. The receptors were gathered from a young man in good health.

CDR3: CASSPGQGSLREQYF. CDR3 coding DNA: TGTGCCAGCTCACCGGGACAGGGGTCCCTCCGGGAGCAGTACTTC. The chain joins TRBV18 to TRBJ2-7, with TRBD1 matching 10 bases. J was trimmed by 7 bases and V by 3 bases; bases with no gene match: 9. CDR3 length: 15 amino acids. Germline values: CDR1 KGHSH, CDR2 LQKENI.

A remark on this clone: Other nucleotide sequences in the sample specify the same CDR3. The chain combines TRBV18 with TRBJ2-2; D might be TRBD1 (5 bases). V dropped 1 base and J dropped 3 bases, with 6 bases sitting between them. The CDR3 sequence is 14 residues long. From germline, CDR1 is KGHSH and CDR2 LQKENI. The CDR3: CASSPQGDTGELFF. CDR3 DNA: TGTGCCAGCTCACCACAAGGGGACACCGGGGAGCTGTTTTTT.

CDR3 sequence: CASSLARLRVDYNEQFF. The DNA of the CDR3 is TGTGCCAGCAGCTTGGCCAGACTTAGGGTGGACTACAATGAGCAGTTCTTC. V and J are TRBV5-6 and TRBJ2-1; D uncertain. From germline, CDR1 is SGHDT and CDR2 YYEEEE. The CDR3 has 17 residues. V lost 0 bases and J lost 3, with 16 bases in between.

This sequence joins TRBV5-1 and TRBJ2-3; D unclear. CDR3 size: 18 residues. Trimming shortened V by 4 bases and J by 2 bases, and 23 bases separated the two germline ends. CDR1 is SGHRS and CDR2 is YFSETQ in the germline V gene. The CDR3 loop is CASSRAPSSSTHTDTQYF. In DNA, the CDR3 is TGCGCCAGCAGCCGCGCTCCAAGCAGTTCCACCCACACAGATACGCAGTATTTT.

The chain has TRBV9 and TRBJ1-1, with no clear D. The CDR3 runs to 12 residues. The V gene lost 2 bases and the J gene lost 8 bases, with 10 bases spanning the gap. Germline lookup yields CDR1 SGDLS and CDR2 YYNGEE. CDR3 nucleotides: TGTGCCAGCAGCGTTCTGGGCAGAGAAGCTTTCTTT. The encoded protein is CASSVLGREAFF.

This rearrangement joins TRBV5-6 to TRBJ2-3; D is unresolved. CDR3 length: 14 residues. V lost 5 bases and J lost 2, with 12 bases in between. Looked up from germline, CDR1 is SGHDT and CDR2 is YYEEEE. The CDR3 loop reads CASSQGRLTDTQYF. CDR3 DNA sequence: TGTGCCAGCAGTCAAGGCAGGCTCACAGATACGCAGTATTTT.

The chain joins TRBV18 to TRBJ2-1; possible D gene TRBD1, 8 bases. V was cut by 3 bases and J by 8 bases, with 26 bases left in between. The CDR3 consists of 18 residues. The germline CDR1 and CDR2 sequences are KGHSH and LQKENI. CDR3 bases: TGTGCCAGCTCACCGACTTCGGGACAGGAATTAGCGGGCTATGAGCAGTTCTTC. Translating gives CASSPTSGQELAGYEQFF.

The CDR3 region is CASSFSPGLAHNEQFF. For the CDR3, the DNA is TGTGCCAGCAGCTTCTCGCCGGGACTAGCGCACAATGAGCAGTTCTTC. This sequence joins TRBV5-4 and TRBJ2-1, with 10 nucleotides matching TRBD2. Germline V gives CDR1 SGHNT, CDR2 YYREEE (reference sequence). This CDR3 is 16 amino acids long. The junction had 7 bases not matched to a gene; V was cut back by 2 bases and J by 5 bases.

The CDR3 reads CAWSNRQGEKLFF. The CDR3 region has the DNA TGTGCCTGGAGTAATCGCCAGGGAGAAAAACTGTTTTTT. V and J are TRBV30 and TRBJ1-4; D possibly corresponds to TRBD1 (5 bases). V dropped 2 bases and J dropped 8 bases, with 12 bases sitting between them. This CDR3 comprises 13 residues. CDR1 is GTSNPN and CDR2 is SVGIG in the germline V gene (reference sequence).

Notes on this clone: The sample carries other DNA sequences with the same CDR3. The chain uses TRBV9 and TRBJ2-7, with 10 bases matching TRBD1. The CDR3 has 14 residues. Germline V gene data show CDR1 as SGDLS and CDR2 as YYNGEE. Trimming at V came to 3 bases and at J to 3 bases, leaving 3 bases not matched to a gene. Written as DNA, the CDR3 is TGTGCCAGCAGCGGCCGGACAGGGGGCTACGAGCAGTACTTC. Its protein product is CASSGRTGGYEQYF.

The V call is TRBV7-8, the J call TRBJ1-1; no clear D. From germline, CDR1 is SGHVS and CDR2 FQNEAQ. The CDR3 loop spans 15 amino acids. Trimming pared 5 bases from V and 5 bases from J, leaving 18 bases between. The CDR3 coding sequence is TGTGCCAGCAGCGTGGTAGCGGTCTTGAGAACTGAAGCTTTCTTT. Protein: CASSVVAVLRTEAFF.

The rearrangement uses TRBV7-8 and TRBJ2-1; D is undetermined. Trimming stripped 5 bases from V and 2 bases from J, with 13 bases between. CDR1 is SGHVS and CDR2 is FQNEAQ in the germline V gene. This CDR3 is built from 15 residues. The CDR3 DNA is TGTGCCAGCAGCCTCGAGGTCATCACCTACAATGAGCAGTTCTTC. This sequence encodes CASSLEVITYNEQFF. The full variable domain, completed using reference TRBV7-8 and TRBJ2-1, is GAGVSQSPRYKVAKRGQDVALRCDPISGHVSLFWYQQALGQGPEFLTYFQNEAQLDKSGLPSDRFFAERPEGSVSTLKIQRTQQEDSAVYLCASSLEVITYNEQFFGPGTRLTVL.

Remarks on this clone: An end of the junction differs from the germline gene, which may be a read error. This chain links TRBV5-3 with TRBJ1-2; 8 nucleotides line up with TRBD1. TRBV5-3 is an open reading frame whose function is uncertain. The CDR3 runs 13 residues. The CDR3, as DNA: TGTGCCAGCAGCTTGGGACAGGATTATGGCTACACCTTC. Protein product: CASSLGQDYGYTF.

On this clone: Other DNA sequences in the same sample also yield this CDR3. The chain has TRBV19 and TRBJ2-7, with 8 bases identical to TRBD2. V shed 1 base, J shed 3 bases, and the junction held 5 bases outside the gene matches. This CDR3 is built from 15 residues. Germline CDR1 and CDR2: LNHDA and SQIVND (reference sequence). CDR3 sequence (DNA): TGTGCCAGTAGTATAGCGAGCGGGAGCAGCTACGAGCAGTACTTC. This encodes CASSIASGSSYEQYF.

The chain recombines TRBV2 with TRBJ1-1; weak D call: TRBD1 (5 bases). Germline V gene data show CDR1 as SNHLY and CDR2 as FYNNEI. Deletions cut 5 bases from V and 3 bases from J, with 10 bases between. There are 13 residues in the CDR3. CDR3 in amino acids: CASSPTGDTEAFF. CDR3 bases: TGTGCCAGCAGTCCAACGGGGGACACTGAAGCTTTCTTT.

This clone was seen only once. The chain has TRBV28 and TRBJ2-7, with D perhaps matching TRBD2 (6 bases). The germline V gene has CDR1 MDHEN and CDR2 SYDVKM. V lost 5 bases and J 3 bases, leaving 11 bases between the germline ends. The CDR3 is 13 amino acids. CDR3 in amino acids: CASSGPAGYEQYF. CDR3 DNA sequence: TGTGCCAGCAGTGGTCCAGCGGGCTACGAGCAGTACTTC. Combining the CDR3 with reference TRBV28 and TRBJ2-7 gives the whole variable domain DVKVTQSSRYLVKRTGEKVFLECVQDMDHENMFWYRQDPGLGLRLIYFSYDVKMKEKGDIPEGYSVSREKKERFSLILESASTNQTSMYLCASSGPAGYEQYFGPGTRLTVT.

In its sample, this clone was seen once. The chain's CDR3 is CASISTAQNHYEQYF. DNA of the CDR3: TGTGCCAGCATCTCTACAGCACAAAACCACTACGAGCAGTACTTC. The chain carries TRBV27 and TRBJ2-7; D is ambiguous. The germline V gene has CDR1 MNHEY and CDR2 SMNVEV (reference sequence). Trimming took off 7 bases at V and 3 bases at J, with 19 bases between the two ends. The CDR3 is 15 residues long.

In the case of this clone: This sample also contains other DNA sequences that code for the same CDR3. The chain couples TRBV25-1 to TRBJ2-7, with TRBD2 matching over 10 bases. Germline V gene lookup returns CDR1 MGHDK and CDR2 SYGVNS. This CDR3 contains 13 residues. Trimming at V came to 6 bases and at J to 3 bases, leaving 2 bases not matched to a gene. This CDR3 reads CASRASGSYEQYF. The CDR3 DNA sequence: TGTGCCAGCAGGGCTAGCGGGAGCTACGAGCAGTACTTC.

The genes are TRBV5-5 and TRBJ2-7, with TRBD2 matching 9 bases. After removal of 6 bases from V and 0 bases from J, the junction contained 4 bases not matched to a gene. Germline CDR1 reads SGHKS; CDR2 reads YYEKEE (reference sequence). CDR3 length: 14 residues. In DNA, the CDR3 is TGTGCCAGCACCCGGACTAGCGCCTCCTACGAGCAGTACTTC. Its translation is CASTRTSASYEQYF.

Notes on this clone: The same CDR3 arises from other DNA sequences in this sample as well. J is TRBJ2-2 and V is TRBV18; D may be TRBD1 (5 bases). There are 16 residues in the CDR3. Germline assignment: CDR1 KGHSH and CDR2 LQKENI. V shed 1 base and J shed 0 bases, with 9 bases lying between them. The CDR3 protein is CASSPLGQPNTGELFF. CDR3 nucleotide sequence: TGTGCCAGCTCACCACTTGGACAACCGAACACCGGGGAGCTGTTTTTT.

This chain uses TRBV7-9 with TRBJ2-5; D not certain. This CDR3 has 13 amino acids. The V gene's germline CDR1 is SEHNR and CDR2 FQNEAQ (reference sequence). V gave up 7 bases and J gave up 5 bases, with 14 bases separating them. The CDR3 loop is CASNPLIRETQYF. The CDR3 DNA reads as TGTGCCAGCAACCCCCTCATAAGGGAGACCCAGTACTTC.

The genes are TRBV7-6 and TRBJ2-7; D unresolved. Germline values: CDR1 SGHVS, CDR2 FNYEAQ. Trimming removed 0 bases from V and 2 bases from J, with 5 bases in between. The CDR3 contains 13 residues. The CDR3 DNA is TGTGCCAGCAGCTTAGCGCACGCCTACGAGCAGTACTTC. This encodes CASSLAHAYEQYF.

About this clone: In the same sample, other DNA sequences code for this CDR3. V usage is TRBV28 and J usage is TRBJ1-5, with 7 bases fitting TRBD1. Germline assignment: CDR1 MDHEN and CDR2 SYDVKM. CDR3 length: 13 residues. V was pared by 6 bases and J by 6 bases, with 5 bases of the junction left unmatched. The CDR3 loop reads CASSSGGPQPQHF. The CDR3, as DNA: TGTGCCAGCAGCTCAGGGGGACCTCAGCCCCAGCATTTT.

The CDR3 DNA reads as TGTGCCAGCAGTTTACCTACTTATCAGCCCCAGCATTTT. Protein product: CASSLPTYQPQHF. The chain recombines TRBV28 with TRBJ1-5, with D uncertain. The ends were cut back, 2 bases at V and 5 bases at J, with 7 bases in the middle. The CDR3 length is 13 residues. CDR1 and CDR2 (germline): MDHEN, SYDVKM.

V and J are TRBV28 and TRBJ2-7; D may correspond to TRBD1 or TRBD2 (5 bases each). Trimming left V 4 bases short and J 6 bases short, with 22 bases between. CDR1 and CDR2 from the germline V gene are MDHEN and SYDVKM. The CDR3 sequence is 16 residues long. CDR3 DNA: TGTGCCAGCAGTTGGGACCCCGGGACGTTGATAACCGAGCAGTACTTC. Translated, it gives CASSWDPGTLITEQYF. Using reference TRBV28 and TRBJ2-7 for the parts outside the CDR3, the full variable domain is DVKVTQSSRYLVKRTGEKVFLECVQDMDHENMFWYRQDPGLGLRLIYFSYDVKMKEKGDIPEGYSVSREKKERFSLILESASTNQTSMYLCASSWDPGTLITEQYFGPGTRLTVT.

In the case of this clone: The sample carries other DNA sequences with the same CDR3. The chain links TRBV6-1 to TRBJ1-2; a weak D match, TRBD1 (5 bases). There are 13 residues in the CDR3. Germline CDR1 and CDR2: MNHNS and SASEGT. V shed 4 bases and J shed 2 bases, with 8 bases lying between them. The CDR3 DNA sequence: TGTGCCAGCAGTGCCCCAGGGAACTATGGCTACACCTTC. Translation: CASSAPGNYGYTF.